The 16 T cell receptor beta chains listed next were all sequenced from one sample in a study of early T cells in non-severe SARS-CoV-2 infection. In TCRdb, the 5' RACE reads were re-called with MiXCR into one record per CDR3 protein. The sample records approximately 39,000 distinct CDR3 sequences, roughly 4.8% being singletons. The sequenced sample consisted of whole blood. Receptors were obtained from an adult who was a healthcare worker with PCR-confirmed SARS-CoV-2 infection or an uninfected control (not recorded which).

Regarding this clonotype: One base away lies a much larger clone, so this may be a sequencing read error. V usage is TRBV11-2 and J usage is TRBJ2-1, with D maybe TRBD2 (6 bases). Germline-derived CDR1 and CDR2 are SGHAT and FQNNGV. The CDR3 covers 14 residues. CDR3 sequence (DNA): TGTGTCAGCAGCTCCGACCGGGACTCCAGTGAGCAGTTCTTC. Protein product: CVSSSDRDSSEQFF.

This clonotype was observed at least ten times. The chain uses TRBV25-1 and TRBJ2-7; TRBD1 might be the D (5 bases). Trimming cost V 5 bases and J 3 bases, with 11 bases left between them. In germline, CDR1 is MGHDK, CDR2 SYGVNS. The CDR3 is made up of 13 amino acids. This chain's CDR3 is CASSLGRDYEQYF. Here the CDR3 DNA reads TGTGCCAGCAGTCTCGGCAGGGACTACGAGCAGTACTTC.

This clonotype was observed at least ten times. V gene TRBV10-3 combines with J gene TRBJ2-3; 11 bases match TRBD2. This CDR3 spans 16 amino acids. Trimming took 6 bases from V and 4 from J; bases not matched to a gene: 9. CDR1 ENHRY and CDR2 SYGVKD come from the germline V gene. CDR3 in DNA: TGTGCCATCAGGCCGCACCTAGCGGGGGGCGCAGATACGCAGTATTTT. Protein sequence: CAIRPHLAGGADTQYF.

This clonotype was recorded at least ten times. The V gene is TRBV20-1, the J gene TRBJ1-5; TRBD1 aligns across 10 bases. V gave up 5 bases and J gave up 6 bases; unmatched junction bases: 7. Germline CDR1 reads DFQATT; CDR2 reads SNEGSKA (reference sequence). The CDR3 sequence is 14 residues long. The CDR3 loop reads CSAETGTGVQPQHF. The CDR3, as DNA: TGCAGTGCTGAAACCGGGACAGGGGTTCAGCCCCAGCATTTT.

This clonotype was seen ten or more times. The gene calls are TRBV6-6 and TRBJ1-1; D not certain. The V and J ends lost 2 bases and 1 base respectively, with 8 bases between them. The germline CDR1 and CDR2 sequences are MNHNY and SVGAGI (reference sequence). This CDR3 contains 14 residues. DNA for the CDR3: TGTGCCAGCAGTTACGGAGGAGAGAACACTGAAGCTTTCTTT. It translates to CASSYGGENTEAFF.

In its sample, this clonotype was seen many times. The chain employs TRBV7-2 and TRBJ2-7, with TRBD1 identical over 7 bases. Trimming at V came to 5 bases and at J to 0 bases, leaving 10 bases not matched to a gene. Germline CDR1 and CDR2: SGHTA and FQGNSA. This CDR3 spans 16 amino acids. Here the CDR3 DNA reads TGTGCCAGCAGCCTTACCCGGGACAGAAGCTCCTACGAGCAGTACTTC. Its translation is CASSLTRDRSSYEQYF.

This clonotype showed up many times. V and J are TRBV5-4 and TRBJ2-5; D perhaps matches TRBD2 (6 bases). The CDR3 loop spans 13 amino acids. Germline V CDR1 and CDR2: SGHNT, YYREEE (reference sequence). With 3 bases removed from V and 3 bases from J, the gap between germline ends came to 9 bases. CDR3 DNA sequence: TGTGCCAGCAGCTGGACGGGGGAAGAGACCCAGTACTTC. Amino acid sequence: CASSWTGEETQYF.

The chain uses TRBV12-3 or TRBV12-4 and TRBJ1-5; no clear D. V gave up 3 bases and J gave up 6 bases, with 12 bases separating them. The CDR3 is 14 residues long. Written as DNA, the CDR3 is TGTGCCAGCAGTTTCGAGAGGGTTGGTCAGCCCCAGCATTTT. As protein: CASSFERVGQPQHF.

This clonotype was observed many times. The CDR3 DNA reads as TGTGCCAGCAGTAGTGGGACTCCTCCTGCCGGGGAGCTGTTTTTT. Its protein is CASSSGTPPAGELFF. V gene TRBV5-6 combines with J gene TRBJ2-2, with D possibly being TRBD2 (6 bases). V was shortened by 5 bases and J by 6 bases, with 17 bases between the two germline ends. The germline CDR1 and CDR2 sequences are SGHDT and YYEEEE. This CDR3 region has 15 residues.

The sample holds many counts of this clonotype. The chain combines TRBV30 with TRBJ1-1; 8 nucleotides match TRBD1. Per germline, CDR1 GTSNPN and CDR2 SVGIG (reference sequence). Trimming removed 2 bases from V and 5 bases from J; junction bases left unmatched: 10. The CDR3 sequence is 15 residues long. CDR3 residues: CAWSNQGAGWTEAFF. The CDR3 DNA sequence: TGTGCCTGGAGTAACCAGGGGGCCGGTTGGACTGAAGCTTTCTTT.

The table lists this clonotype with a few counts. V usage is TRBV11-2 and J usage is TRBJ2-3; TRBD1 matches at 9 bases. CDR1 SGHAT and CDR2 FQNNGV come from the germline V gene. CDR3 length equals 16 residues. The trim removed 5 bases at V and 5 bases at J, leaving 11 bases unmatched. In nucleotides, the CDR3 is TGTGCCAGCAGCACGGGACAGGGAAGGGGGATAGATACGCAGTATTTT. This encodes CASSTGQGRGIDTQYF.

This clonotype came up many times. This sequence joins TRBV6-6 and TRBJ1-2, with TRBD1 matching 10 bases. CDR1 and CDR2 from the germline V gene are MNHNY and SVGAGI (reference sequence). The junction had 9 bases not matched to a gene; V was cut back by 4 bases and J by 7 bases. CDR3 length: 15 amino acids. CDR3 amino acids: CASSFSGTGVPGYTF. The CDR3 nucleotides are TGTGCCAGCAGTTTCTCCGGGACAGGGGTCCCTGGCTACACCTTC.

This clonotype has ten or more counts. The V call is TRBV4-1, the J call TRBJ2-3; TRBD2 matches at 15 bases. V gave up 4 bases and J gave up 11 bases; unmatched junction bases: 13. Germline loops: CDR1 MGHRA, CDR2 YSYEKL. This CDR3 region has 17 residues. The CDR3 reads CASSPVGLAGGGSWQYF. The CDR3, as DNA: TGCGCCAGCAGCCCTGTGGGACTAGCGGGGGGAGGATCTTGGCAGTATTTT.

This clonotype showed up many times. The V and J genes are TRBV7-9 and TRBJ2-3; 7 nucleotides agree with TRBD2. Germline loops: CDR1 SEHNR, CDR2 FQNEAQ (reference sequence). With V trimmed by 4 bases and J by 2 bases, 9 bases remained unmatched. This CDR3 has 16 residues. As DNA, the CDR3 is TGTGCCAGCAGCTCAACAGCGGGGTACCTCACAGATACGCAGTATTTT. Its translation: CASSSTAGYLTDTQYF.

This clonotype was detected many times. The J gene is TRBJ1-1, the V gene TRBV30; no reliable D call. Looked up from germline, CDR1 is GTSNPN and CDR2 is SVGIG (reference sequence). The V end lost 3 bases, the J end lost 6 bases, and 14 bases lay between the germline ends. The CDR3 loop spans 13 amino acids. The CDR3 DNA reads as TGTGCCTGGAGCGGCAGTCCCCACGCTGAAGCTTTCTTT. It translates to CAWSGSPHAEAFF.

This chain connects TRBV20-1 to TRBJ1-2, with 7 bases matching TRBD1. Losses at the gene ends were 5 bases for V and 1 base for J; bases not matched to a gene: 7. The CDR3 has 14 amino acids. The V gene's germline CDR1 is DFQATT and CDR2 SNEGSKA (reference sequence). The CDR3 here is CSAHDQGGNYGYTF. CDR3 bases: TGCAGTGCTCATGATCAGGGGGGTAACTATGGCTACACCTTC.